The 19 T cell receptor beta chains presented below share a single source sample, sequenced in a study of blood T cell repertoires in COVID-19. The assay was immunoSEQ multiplex PCR, and TCRdb's table has in-frame clones only and misses some. The sample holds 130,000 or so clones; around 89% are singletons and the top ten take 2.5%. The sample consisted of peripheral blood. The receptors derive from a human donor with COVID-19, enrolled during active disease. The donor label of this sample is uncertain.

The rearrangement uses TRBV6-1 and TRBJ2-5, with 7 nucleotides matching TRBD2. The length of the CDR3 is 16 residues. Trimming cost V 0 bases and J 5 bases; bases outside gene matches: 9. CDR1 and CDR2 (germline): MNHNS, SASEGT. The chain's CDR3 is CASSEALSGRGETQYF. The CDR3 nucleotides are TGTGCCAGCAGTGAAGCCCTTAGCGGGCGGGGGGAGACCCAGTACTTC.

The chain joins TRBV6-1 to TRBJ1-2, with 8 bases aligning to TRBD1. The CDR3 has 13 amino acids. V lost 1 base to trimming and J lost 13 bases; unmatched junction nucleotides: 8. Per the germline V gene, CDR1 is MNHNS and CDR2 is SASEGT. CDR3 nucleotide sequence: TGTGCCAGCAGTGAAGAGGGGACAGGTCCCCCCACCTTC. Amino acids: CASSEEGTGPPTF.

Written as DNA, the CDR3 is TGCGCCAGCAGCCCCGGGACAGGCCTTCCCTACGAGCAGTACTTC. Protein product: CASSPGTGLPYEQYF. The J gene is TRBJ2-7, the V gene TRBV5-1, with 8 nucleotides matching TRBD1. The J segment lost 2 bases and the V segment lost 4 bases, leaving 8 bases of the junction unmatched. Germline V gives CDR1 SGHRS, CDR2 YFSETQ. The CDR3 spans 15 residues.

The chain uses TRBV19 and TRBJ2-7; a weak D match, TRBD1 (6 bases). The CDR3 is 13 amino acids. Germline V gene lookup returns CDR1 LNHDA and CDR2 SQIVND (reference sequence). The ends were cut back, 5 bases at V and 1 base at J, with 9 bases in the middle. CDR3 amino acids: CASSPTGSYEQYF. In DNA form, the CDR3 reads TGTGCCAGTAGTCCCACAGGGTCCTACGAGCAGTACTTC.

J is TRBJ1-4 and V is TRBV14; D is unresolved. The V gene's germline CDR1 is SGHDN and CDR2 FVKESK. This CDR3 region has 13 residues. V gave up 0 bases and J gave up 11 bases, with 10 bases separating them. CDR3 sequence: CASSQDSRRKLFF. The CDR3 DNA follows: TGTGCCAGCAGCCAAGATAGCAGGAGGAAACTGTTTTTT.

The gene calls are TRBV27 and TRBJ1-6; D uncertain. The ends were cut back, 2 bases at V and 0 bases at J, with 5 bases in the middle. Germline assignment: CDR1 MNHEY and CDR2 SMNVEV (reference sequence). The CDR3 sequence is 15 residues long. In DNA form, the CDR3 reads TGTGCCAGCAGTTTAGACATCTCCTATAATTCACCCCTCCACTTT. Amino acid sequence: CASSLDISYNSPLHF.

The J gene is TRBJ2-7, the V gene TRBV6-1; 9 nucleotides agree with TRBD1. The V segment lost 2 bases and the J segment 5 bases; nucleotides outside the gene matches: 7. Per germline, CDR1 MNHNS and CDR2 SASEGT. This CDR3 spans 15 amino acids. The CDR3 DNA follows: TGTGCCAGCAGTGAACCGGGACAGGGAATCGACGAGCAGTACTTC. Amino acids: CASSEPGQGIDEQYF.

The chain carries TRBV4-1 and TRBJ2-1; a weak D match, TRBD2 (6 bases). The germline V gene has CDR1 MGHRA and CDR2 YSYEKL. The CDR3 contains 16 residues. V lost 1 base to trimming and J lost 1 base, with 11 bases between them. This chain's CDR3 is CASSQGLAASYNEQFF. CDR3 bases: TGCGCCAGCAGCCAAGGGTTAGCGGCATCCTACAATGAGCAGTTCTTC.

The table lists this clone with a count of one. This chain uses TRBV18 with TRBJ1-2; 7 bases are shared with TRBD1. Trimming at V came to 6 bases and at J to 8 bases, leaving 12 bases not matched to a gene. This CDR3 has 14 residues. Looked up from germline, CDR1 is KGHSH and CDR2 is LQKENI. The CDR3 is CASSRDRESGGYTF. DNA for the CDR3: TGTGCCAGCTCTCGCGACAGGGAGTCTGGAGGCTACACCTTC.

The V call is TRBV25-1, the J call TRBJ2-5, with 12 bases that match TRBD2. The CDR3 consists of 17 residues. The germline V gene has CDR1 MGHDK and CDR2 SYGVNS. V was clipped by 1 base and J by 6 bases; unmatched bases: 9. This chain's CDR3 is CASSEFPSGGAVKTQYF. The CDR3 nucleotides read TGTGCCAGCAGTGAATTCCCTAGCGGGGGGGCCGTGAAGACCCAGTACTTC.

The chain links TRBV3-1 (or the pseudogene TRBV3-2) to TRBJ2-5, with 9 positions matching TRBD1. CDR3 size: 15 residues. Trimming took 1 base from V and 7 from J; bases not matched to a gene: 7. In germline, CDR1 is LGHDT, CDR2 YNNKEL (reference sequence). In nucleotides, the CDR3 is TGTGCCAGCAGCCAAGGACGCGGACAGGGGAGGACCCAGTACTTC. Its protein product is CASSQGRGQGRTQYF.

The chain joins TRBV2 to TRBJ2-4, with TRBD2 identical over 10 bases. The CDR3 is 14 residues long. The germline gives CDR1 SNHLY, CDR2 FYNNEI. Unmatched junction bases numbered 7, after V lost 7 bases and J lost 7 bases. CDR3 nucleotides: TGTGCCAGCATCAGCGGGGGGGCCTGGAACATTCAGTACTTC. It yields the protein CASISGGAWNIQYF.

The V gene is TRBV7-3, the J gene TRBJ2-7; the D gene is possibly TRBD2 (5 bases). The V end lost 5 bases, the J end lost 5 bases, and 13 bases lay between the germline ends. The CDR3 spans 13 residues. Per the germline V gene, CDR1 is SGHTA and CDR2 is FQGTGA. The CDR3 DNA sequence: TGTGCCAGCAGCCAGCGGCCCCGGGACGAGCAGTACTTC. Translation gives CASSQRPRDEQYF.

The chain is built from TRBV27 and TRBJ1-4; TRBD1 aligns across 7 bases. With 6 bases clipped from V and 7 bases from J, the junction kept 5 bases outside the gene matches. This CDR3 comprises 13 residues. The V gene's germline CDR1 is MNHEY and CDR2 SMNVEV (reference sequence). The CDR3 DNA reads as TGTGCCAGCAGGAGGGGGCGAGGTGAAAAACTGTTTTTT. Translated, it gives CASRRGRGEKLFF.

The chain uses TRBV7-3 and TRBJ2-1, with D perhaps matching TRBD2 (6 bases). The CDR3 has 14 amino acids. Trimming took 5 bases from V and 9 from J, leaving 17 bases between them. From germline, CDR1 is SGHTA and CDR2 FQGTGA. CDR3 loop: CASSGGPRGSEQFF. The CDR3 DNA follows: TGTGCCAGCAGCGGAGGGCCTAGGGGTAGTGAGCAGTTCTTC. Variable domain in full (rest from reference TRBV7-3 and TRBJ2-1): GAGVSQTPSNKVTEKGKYVELRCDPISGHTALYWYRQSLGQGPEFLIYFQGTGAADDSGLPNDRFFAVRPEGSVSTLKIQRTERGDSAVYLCASSGGPRGSEQFFGPGTRLTVL.

The chain carries TRBV24-1 and TRBJ1-3, with D possibly TRBD1 on 5 matching bases. Germline V gives CDR1 KGHDR, CDR2 SFDVKD. The CDR3 runs to 18 residues. V shed 0 bases and J shed 3 bases, with 17 bases lying between them. This CDR3 reads CATSDLSGQGTLGNTIYF. The CDR3 DNA reads TGTGCCACCAGTGATTTGAGTGGTCAGGGAACCCTTGGAAACACCATATATTTT.

The rearrangement links TRBV27 to TRBJ1-1, with 7 bases fitting TRBD1. This CDR3 contains 18 residues. Germline-derived CDR1 and CDR2 are MNHEY and SMNVEV (reference sequence). V shed 4 bases, J shed 0 bases, and the junction held 14 bases outside the gene matches. CDR3: CASSSRTGTALLNTEAFF. CDR3 DNA: TGTGCCAGCAGTTCCCGAACCGGGACAGCCCTTCTGAACACTGAAGCTTTCTTT.

The chain links TRBV3-1 (or the pseudogene TRBV3-2) to TRBJ1-5, with a possible D match to TRBD1 (6 bases). The V gene's germline CDR1 is LGHDT and CDR2 YNNKEL (reference sequence). V was cut by 3 bases and J by 7 bases, with 13 bases left in between. CDR3 length equals 14 residues. The CDR3 spells CASSQDGTSQPQHF. The DNA of the CDR3 is TGTGCCAGCAGCCAGGACGGGACATCACAGCCCCAGCATTTT.

This sequence joins TRBV20-1 and TRBJ2-1, with 8 bases lining up with TRBD2. The CDR3 consists of 15 residues. The germline CDR1 and CDR2 sequences are DFQATT and SNEGSKA (reference sequence). V trimming: 3 bases; J trimming: 6 bases; junction bases outside the gene matches: 10. CDR3 DNA sequence: TGCAGTGCTAGTGACGGGGGGGCGGTGAGCAATGAGCAGTTCTTC. Its translation is CSASDGGAVSNEQFF.